Listed below are T cell receptor beta chains from one sample, sequenced in a study of radiation and T cells in renal cell carcinoma. Produced via immunoSEQ multiplex PCR; TCRdb's table is partial and in-frame only. This sample has about 150,000 clones, with 80% to 90% found just once. Here the sequenced sample was blood, taken from a patient whose treatment included radiotherapy and nephrectomy. Receptors originate from a woman aged 45-60 years with renal cell carcinoma. The CDR3 runs from the conserved cysteine through the conserved F or W. D genes are given only for firm matches. Rows may omit the clone size; those that give it use once, few, many or a size class.

V	J	size	D	DNA	CDR3
TRBV14	TRBJ2-6	-	-	TGTGCCAGCAGCCAAGATCTTCCGCGGGTCTCTGGGGCCAACGTCCTGACTTTC	CASSQDLPRVSGANVLTF
TRBV5-4	TRBJ2-5	-	TRBD1	TGTGCCAGCAGCTCGACAGGGGGCGAGACCCAGTACTTC	CASSSTGGETQYF
TRBV5-6	TRBJ1-2	-	-	TGTGCCAGCAGCTTGGGGCAGCCCTTAGGAGGCTACACCTTC	CASSLGQPLGGYTF
TRBV7-9	TRBJ2-7	-	-	TGTGCCAGCAGCTTAGTCCCTTGGTGGAAGGGAAAGGGTTACGAGCAGTACTTC	CASSLVPWWKGKGYEQYF
TRBV6-5	TRBJ2-2	-	-	TGTGCCAGCAGCACAGGGAACACCGGGGAGCTGTTTTTT	CASSTGNTGELFF
TRBV13	TRBJ1-2	-	TRBD1	TGTGCCAGCAGCTCCGGGACAGGTTTTGGCTACACCTTC	CASSSGTGFGYTF
TRBV11-1	TRBJ2-7	-	-	TGTGCCAGCAGCTACGCACAGGCGTCCTACGAGCAGTACTTC	CASSYAQASYEQYF
TRBV7-2	TRBJ2-1	once	-	TGTGCCAGCAGATCCAGGGGAGGCAATGAGCAGTTCTTC	CASRSRGGNEQFF
TRBV19	TRBJ1-2	-	-	TGTGCCAGTACAGTCATAGCCAGGGGACTCCATGGCTACACCTTC	CASTVIARGLHGYTF
TRBV30	TRBJ1-4	-	-	TGTGCCTGGAGTGTAGACGGACCCTCAACTAATGAAAAACTGTTTTTT	CAWSVDGPSTNEKLFF
TRBV18	TRBJ1-1	-	-	TGTGCCAGCTCACCACTTTCAGATCCGAACACTGAAGCTTTCTTT	CASSPLSDPNTEAFF
TRBV5-1	TRBJ2-1	-	TRBD2	TGCGCCAGCAGCGCAGGGACTAGCGGGAACAATGAGCAGTTCTTC	CASSAGTSGNNEQFF
TRBV7-9	TRBJ1-1	-	-	TGTGCCAGCGCGAGGGATGGATACACTGAAGCTTTCTTT	CASARDGYTEAFF
TRBV6-5	TRBJ1-1	few	-	TGTGCCAGCAGCAAACGAGGGGCCCGCGGGACTGAAGCTTTCTTT	CASSKRGARGTEAFF
TRBV19	TRBJ2-2	once	TRBD2	TGTGCCAGTAGTATCGACACTAGCGGGGATTATATGAACACCGGGGAGCTGTTTTTT	CASSIDTSGDYMNTGELFF
TRBV19	TRBJ1-3	-	-	TGTGCCAGTAGTCCCCGAGGCAGCACCTCTGGAAACACCATATATTTT	CASSPRGSTSGNTIYF
TRBV2	TRBJ1-2	-	-	TGTGCCAGCAGTGAAGCGGGGAGGGACCATGGCTACACCTTC	CASSEAGRDHGYTF
TRBV5-1	TRBJ2-3	-	-	TGCGCCAGCAGCCTGGGCCGGGGCACAGATACGCAGTATTTT	CASSLGRGTDTQYF
TRBV6-5	TRBJ2-2	-	TRBD2	TGTGCCAGCAGATTAGCGGGGGCAAACACCGGGGAGCTGTTTTTT	CASRLAGANTGELFF
TRBV5-1	TRBJ1-1	-	-	TGCGCCAGCAGCTTGTTTGGAGGGGAGGTGGGCACTGAAGCTTTCTTT	CASSLFGGEVGTEAFF
TRBV2	TRBJ2-5	once	-	TGTGCCTCTTCTGCAGGGTTCGGAGAGACCCAGTACTTC	CASSAGFGETQYF
TRBV7-8	TRBJ2-7	-	-	TGTGCCAGCAGCTTAGGGCTTGCGAGTAGCTCCTACGAGCAGTACTTC	CASSLGLASSSYEQYF
TRBV6-6	TRBJ2-5	-	-	TGTGCCAGCAGTTATTCGGGGGCGCAGGAGACCCAGTACTTC	CASSYSGAQETQYF
TRBV19	TRBJ1-1	-	-	TGTGCCAGTAGTACCACAGGGAACACTGAAGCTTTCTTT	CASSTTGNTEAFF
TRBV12-5	TRBJ2-1	-	-	TGTGCTAGTGAGATCGATTCCTACAATGAGCAGTTCTTC	CASEIDSYNEQFF
TRBV5-6	TRBJ1-2	-	-	TGTGCCAGCAGCGTGGACACAAACTATGGCTACACCTTC	CASSVDTNYGYTF
TRBV2	TRBJ1-5	-	-	TGTGCCAGCAGTGGTCAGGTTTCTAATCAGCCCCAGCATTTT	CASSGQVSNQPQHF
TRBV7-9	TRBJ2-5	-	-	TGTGCCAGCAGCTTAGGCGGCCTCCATGAGACCCAGTACTTC	CASSLGGLHETQYF
TRBV5-1	TRBJ1-1	-	-	TGCGCCAGCAGCCCCGGGGCAGGGAACACTGAAGCTTTCTTT	CASSPGAGNTEAFF
TRBV5-1	TRBJ1-2	once	TRBD1	TGCGCCAGCAGCCCAGACAGGGCTTCTGGCTACACCTTC	CASSPDRASGYTF
TRBV6-1	TRBJ1-1	-	-	TGTGCCAGCAGCCTGACAAGAATGAACACTGAAGCTTTCTTT	CASSLTRMNTEAFF
TRBV4-3	TRBJ1-2	-	-	TGCGCCAGCAGCCAAGTTTCGACAGGCGGCTATGGCTACACCTTC	CASSQVSTGGYGYTF
TRBV19	TRBJ1-5	-	TRBD1	TGTGCCAGTAGTATATTTCAGGGGGTGAGGAATCAGCCCCAGCATTTT	CASSIFQGVRNQPQHF
TRBV19	TRBJ1-2	-	-	TGTGCCAGTAGTATTGGTGGCTTCTATGGCTACACCTTC	CASSIGGFYGYTF
TRBV19	TRBJ2-7	once	TRBD1	TGTGCCAGTAGTTTCATAGGACAGGGAGTACCCTACGAGCAGTACTTC	CASSFIGQGVPYEQYF
TRBV5-1	TRBJ1-2	-	-	TGCGCCAGCAGCGGGGATCGAGGTGGCTACACCTTC	CASSGDRGGYTF
TRBV4-1	TRBJ1-3	-	-	TGCGCCAGCAGCCAGGGCGCAGGGGATAGAAACACCATATATTTT	CASSQGAGDRNTIYF
TRBV2	TRBJ2-7	-	-	TGTGCCAGCAGTGGGGGAGAGGCAAGCTCCTACGAGCAGTACTTC	CASSGGEASSYEQYF
TRBV7-3	TRBJ1-6	-	-	TGTGCCAGCTCAGCGACTGAGAATTCACCCCTCCACTTT	CASSATENSPLHF
TRBV7-9	TRBJ2-3	-	TRBD2	TGTGCCAGCAGCTTGACACTAGCGGGGGCCACAGATACGCAGTATTTT	CASSLTLAGATDTQYF
TRBV11-2	TRBJ2-5	-	-	TGTGCCAGCAGCTTAGTGATAGACCGGCAAGAGACCCAGTACTTC	CASSLVIDRQETQYF
TRBV6-6	TRBJ1-1	-	-	TGTGCCAGCAGTTCCTCGACAGGTCCTTCCACTGAAGCTTTCTTT	CASSSSTGPSTEAFF
TRBV7-9	TRBJ2-1	-	TRBD1	TGTGCCAGCAGCCGGGACAGATACAATGAGCAGTTCTTC	CASSRDRYNEQFF
TRBV5-1	TRBJ1-4	-	-	TGCGCCAGCAGTTTCGGGGTAAATGAAAAACTGTTTTTT	CASSFGVNEKLFF
TRBV9	TRBJ1-1	-	-	TGTGCCAGCAGCGTAGCCGGGGGCAGGACCACTGAAGCTTTCTTT	CASSVAGGRTTEAFF
TRBV6-5	TRBJ1-2	-	-	TGTGCCAGCACCAAGGGAGGGACGGGGTATGGCTACACCTTC	CASTKGGTGYGYTF
TRBV7-2	TRBJ2-3	-	-	TGTGCCAGCAGCCCCTCAGCCGGAGGGCCCCTCACAGATACGCAGTATTTT	CASSPSAGGPLTDTQYF